This TCR beta chain is drawn from a study of Graves' ophthalmopathy and Graves' hyperthyroidism. Amplification of TCR beta CDR3 regions used RNA transcripts. The first round was an RT-PCR with HTBI primers, and the second round was a multiplex PCR. TCRdb used MiXCR to reprocess the multiplex PCR reads, holding one entry per CDR3 protein. The sample records some 520,000 distinct CDR3 sequences, about 15% being singletons. Ophthalmopathy in the donors was of moderate-to-severe activity, with CAS ≥3, NOSPECS ≥4 and duration under 3 months. This CDR3 is built from 15 residues. In germline, CDR1 is ENHRY, CDR2 SYGVKD. Trimming cost V 6 bases and J 5 bases; bases outside gene matches: 11. This clonotype was detected a few times.

The sequenced material came from blood. The V and J genes are TRBV10-3 and TRBJ2-7; 9 bases fit TRBD1. This TCR was recovered from a woman under 40 with Graves' ophthalmopathy. The CDR3 is CAISEGPGQGHEQYF. CDR3 sequence (DNA): TGTGCCATCAGCGAGGGACCGGGACAGGGCCACGAGCAGTACTTC.